This T cell receptor beta chain was observed in a study of CD8+CD57+ T cells in acquired aplastic anemia. Study overall: DNA per sorted CD4+ or CD8+ sample ranged roughly 0.19 to 30 ug, averaging roughly 3.2 ug. Study results and caveats: Researchers report that about 28 CD8+ CDR3 sequences appeared in both patients and controls.

It was genomic DNA that served as the template for profiling TCR beta VDJ and CDR3. TCRdb used MiXCR to reprocess the reads, holding one entry per CDR3 protein. The table has some 410,000 distinct CDR3 sequences, about 70% seen once. This clonotype is a singleton in its sample. Its matching antigen is unknown. Trimming took 4 bases from V and 6 from J, leaving 17 bases between them. Per the germline V gene, CDR1 is SGHRS and CDR2 is YFSETQ. The CDR3 totals 14 residues. The chain couples TRBV5-1 to TRBJ2-7; possibly TRBD1 or TRBD2 for D (5 bases each). Sequencing was carried out using sorted CD4+, CD8+, or CD8+CD57+ T cells (not recorded which) from PBMCs. This receptor was identified in a human donor in good health, serving as a control. The CDR3 loop is CASSRDGEGGEQYF. CDR3 in DNA: TGCGCCAGCAGCAGGGACGGCGAAGGCGGCGAGCAGTACTTC. Drawing the rest from reference TRBV5-1 and TRBJ2-7, the complete variable domain is KAGVTQTPRYLIKTRGQQVTLSCSPISGHRSVSWYQQTPGQGLQFLFEYFSETQRNKGNFPGRFSGRQFSNSRSEMNVSTLELGDSALYLCASSRDGEGGEQYFGPGTRLTVT.